This is a list of T cell receptor beta chains from one sample in a study of blood T cell repertoires in COVID-19. Measured with immunoSEQ multiplex PCR; TCRdb has only the in-frame clones, and not every one. The data hold about 190,000 clones, with approximately 86% observed a single time. The sequenced material came from peripheral blood. The receptors were sampled from a man younger than 45 with acute or convalescent COVID-19. CDR3s include the opening cysteine and the closing phenylalanine or tryptophan. D genes are given only for firm matches. Clone sizes are given selectively: once, few, many, or a class where the clone is expanded.

.,TRBV5-1,TRBJ1-4,.,CASTLGQGNEKLFF,TGCGCCAGCACCTTGGGGCAGGGTAATGAAAAACTGTTTTTT
.,TRBV25-1,TRBJ2-1,.,CASSRPQLGNEQFF,TGTGCCAGCAGCCGCCCTCAACTAGGCAATGAGCAGTTCTTC
TRBD1,TRBV5-1,TRBJ1-1,.,CASSLGQGSPNTEAFF,TGCGCCAGCAGCTTGGGACAGGGGAGTCCTAACACTGAAGCTTTCTTT
TRBD1,TRBV5-5,TRBJ1-1,.,CASSLDRGLFF,TGTGCCAGCAGCCTCGACAGGGGGCTTTTCTTT
.,TRBV7-8,TRBJ1-3,.,CASSSPLRQAGNTIYF,TGTGCCAGCAGCTCGCCCCTCCGGCAGGCTGGAAACACCATATATTTT
.,TRBV10-3,TRBJ1-5,.,CAIASRGNQPQHF,TGTGCCATCGCTTCGAGGGGCAATCAGCCCCAGCATTTT
TRBD1,TRBV4-1,TRBJ2-7,.,CASSQLPGQGVYEQYF,TGCGCCAGCAGCCAACTCCCAGGGCAGGGGGTCTACGAGCAGTACTTC
.,TRBV18,TRBJ1-4,.,CASSPVLQGFEKLFF,TGTGCCAGCTCACCAGTCTTACAGGGTTTTGAAAAACTGTTTTTT
TRBD2,TRBV9,TRBJ2-1,.,CASSVASGGAHEQFF,TGTGCCAGCAGCGTAGCTAGCGGGGGGGCCCATGAGCAGTTCTTC
TRBD1,TRBV6-1,TRBJ2-3,.,CASSVQGESRTDTQYF,TGTGCCAGCAGTGTACAGGGGGAATCAAGAACAGATACGCAGTATTTT
TRBD1,TRBV5-1,TRBJ1-2,.,CASSLAGGGSYGYTF,TGCGCCAGCAGCTTGGCGGGAGGGGGCAGCTATGGCTACACCTTC
TRBD1,TRBV5-1,TRBJ2-2,.,CASIQGGQGNTGELFF,TGCGCCAGCATCCAGGGTGGACAGGGGAACACCGGGGAGCTGTTTTTT
.,TRBV6-5,TRBJ1-2,.,CASSYYKSGSYGYTF,TGTGCCAGCAGTTACTACAAGTCGGGTAGCTATGGCTACACCTTC
.,TRBV27,TRBJ2-1,.,CASSFLHGSENEQFF,TGTGCCAGCAGTTTCCTACATGGGTCGGAGAATGAGCAGTTCTTC
.,TRBV27,TRBJ2-5,.,CASSFRGAQETQYF,TGTGCCAGCAGTTTTCGGGGGGCGCAAGAGACCCAGTACTTC
TRBD1,TRBV5-1,TRBJ1-6,.,CASSPEGQGLSNSPLHF,TGCGCCAGCAGCCCTGAGGGACAGGGGTTGTCTAATTCACCCCTCCACTTT
TRBD1,TRBV3-1/TRBV3-2,TRBJ1-2,.,CASSQVGQGDPYGYTF,TGTGCCAGCAGCCAAGTCGGGCAGGGGGACCCCTATGGCTACACCTTC
TRBD1,TRBV10-3,TRBJ2-7,.,CAISELDRGTYEQYF,TGTGCCATCAGTGAATTGGACAGGGGTACCTACGAGCAGTACTTC
.,TRBV4-2,TRBJ2-3,.,CASSQPGTDTQYF,TGTGCCAGCAGCCAACCAGGGACAGATACGCAGTATTTT
TRBD2,TRBV28,TRBJ2-1,.,CASSLRSSGVNEQFF,TGTGCCAGCAGTCTGCGGTCTAGCGGGGTCAATGAGCAGTTCTTC
.,TRBV10-3,TRBJ1-2,.,CASTIDPTGSYTF,TGTGCCAGCACCATCGACCCGACCGGGAGCTACACCTTC
TRBD2,TRBV18,TRBJ2-1,.,CASSPGLLGLAGVNFF,TGTGCCAGCTCACCGGGACTCCTAGGACTAGCGGGAGTAAACTTCTTC
TRBD1,TRBV18,TRBJ2-5,.,CASSPRDRGRETQYF,TGTGCCAGCTCACCACGGGACAGGGGTCGAGAGACCCAGTACTTC
TRBD1,TRBV18,TRBJ1-1,once,CASSGQGAGYTEAFF,TGTGCCAGCTCGGGACAGGGGGCCGGGTACACTGAAGCTTTCTTT
.,TRBV15,TRBJ2-3,.,CATSSRTGGDTQYF,TGTGCCACCAGCAGCCGCACTGGAGGGGATACGCAGTATTTT
TRBD1,TRBV24-1,TRBJ2-7,once,CATSGGQDPYEQYF,TGTGCCACCAGTGGGGGACAGGACCCCTACGAGCAGTACTTC
.,TRBV19,TRBJ1-2,.,CASSIRRFYGYTF,TGTGCCAGTAGTATCCGCAGATTCTATGGCTACACCTTC
TRBD2,TRBV6-5,TRBJ2-1,.,CASTVVAGFEQFF,TGTGCCAGCACGGTGGTAGCGGGTTTTGAGCAGTTCTTC
.,TRBV7-3,TRBJ1-3,.,CASSSQQGTGNTIYF,TGTGCCAGCAGCTCACAACAGGGCACTGGAAACACCATATATTTT
TRBD2,TRBV7-8,TRBJ2-7,.,CASSFELAGAPYEQYF,TGTGCCAGCAGCTTCGAACTAGCGGGAGCCCCCTACGAGCAGTACTTC
TRBD1,TRBV29-1,TRBJ1-2,.,CSVVGGTNYGYTF,TGCAGCGTTGTAGGGGGCACGAACTATGGCTACACCTTC
.,TRBV9,TRBJ1-6,.,CASSPQTRNPNSPLHF,TGTGCCAGCAGCCCTCAAACGCGGAACCCTAATTCACCCCTCCACTTT
TRBD1,TRBV27,TRBJ1-3,once,CASSLQGASGNTIYF,TGTGCCAGCAGTTTACAGGGGGCCTCTGGAAACACCATATATTTT
.,TRBV7-9,TRBJ1-2,.,CASSPTGTYGYTF,TGTGCCAGCAGCCCCACAGGGACCTATGGCTACACCTTC
.,TRBV5-4,TRBJ1-4,.,CASSRDKLNEKLFF,TGTGCCAGCAGCCGGGACAAGTTAAATGAAAAACTGTTTTTT
TRBD1,TRBV27,TRBJ2-7,few,CASSLSGDSTYEQYF,TGTGCCAGCAGTTTATCGGGGGACAGCACCTACGAGCAGTACTTC
TRBD1,TRBV27,TRBJ2-7,.,CASSPLTGGHEQYF,TGTGCCAGCAGTCCCCTGACAGGGGGTCACGAGCAGTACTTC
.,TRBV28,TRBJ2-4,.,CASRATPMDIQYF,TGTGCCAGCAGGGCGACACCCATGGACATTCAGTACTTC
TRBD2,TRBV18,TRBJ2-3,.,CASSPIGLAGMADTQYF,TGTGCCAGCTCACCAATCGGACTAGCGGGGATGGCAGATACGCAGTATTTT
TRBD2,TRBV19,TRBJ2-3,once,CATGTSGSTDTQYF,TGTGCCACTGGGACTAGCGGAAGCACAGATACGCAGTATTTT